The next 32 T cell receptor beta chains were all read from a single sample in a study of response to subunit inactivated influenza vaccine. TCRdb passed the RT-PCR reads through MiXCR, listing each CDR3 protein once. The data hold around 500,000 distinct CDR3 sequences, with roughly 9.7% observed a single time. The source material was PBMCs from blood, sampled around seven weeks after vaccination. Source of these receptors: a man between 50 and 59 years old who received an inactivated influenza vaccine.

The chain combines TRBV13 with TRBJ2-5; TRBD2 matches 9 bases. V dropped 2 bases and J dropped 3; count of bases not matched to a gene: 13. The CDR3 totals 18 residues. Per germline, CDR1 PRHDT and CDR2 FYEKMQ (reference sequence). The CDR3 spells CASSLRYGGRAGEETQYF. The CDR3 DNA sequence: TGTGCCAGCAGCTTAAGATATGGCGGGAGGGCCGGAGAAGAGACCCAGTACTTC.

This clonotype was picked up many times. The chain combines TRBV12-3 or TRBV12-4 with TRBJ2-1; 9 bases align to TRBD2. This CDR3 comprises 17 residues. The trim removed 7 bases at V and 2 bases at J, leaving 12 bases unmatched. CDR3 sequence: CASKGLAKEDTYNEQFF. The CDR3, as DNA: TGTGCCAGCAAGGGACTAGCCAAAGAAGACACCTACAATGAGCAGTTCTTC.

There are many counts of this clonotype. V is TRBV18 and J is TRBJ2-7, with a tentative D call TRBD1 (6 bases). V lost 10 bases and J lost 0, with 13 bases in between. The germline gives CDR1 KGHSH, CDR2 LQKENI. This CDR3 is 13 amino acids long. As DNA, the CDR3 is TGTGCCACCGCGACAGGTGACTCCTACGAGCAGTACTTC. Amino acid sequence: CATATGDSYEQYF.

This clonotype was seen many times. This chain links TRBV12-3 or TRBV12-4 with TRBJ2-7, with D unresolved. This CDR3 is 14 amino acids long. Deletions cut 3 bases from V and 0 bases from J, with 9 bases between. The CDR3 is CASSFNPGSYEQYF. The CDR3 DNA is TGTGCCAGCAGTTTCAATCCAGGCTCCTACGAGCAGTACTTC.

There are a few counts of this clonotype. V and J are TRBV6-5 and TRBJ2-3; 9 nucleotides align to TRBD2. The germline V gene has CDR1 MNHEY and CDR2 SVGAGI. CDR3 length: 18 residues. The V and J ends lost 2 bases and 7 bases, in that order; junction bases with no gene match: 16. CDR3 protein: CASSYGSGLAGGMNTQYF. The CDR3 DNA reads TGTGCCAGCAGTTACGGGTCGGGACTTGCGGGAGGGATGAATACGCAGTATTTT.

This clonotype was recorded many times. The CDR3 protein is CASRHDRGREQFF. The CDR3 DNA reads TGTGCCAGCAGACATGACAGGGGTCGGGAGCAGTTCTTC. V is TRBV12-3 or TRBV12-4 and J is TRBJ2-1; 8 positions match TRBD1. V lost 6 bases to trimming and J lost 10 bases; unmatched junction nucleotides: 8. The CDR3 totals 13 residues.

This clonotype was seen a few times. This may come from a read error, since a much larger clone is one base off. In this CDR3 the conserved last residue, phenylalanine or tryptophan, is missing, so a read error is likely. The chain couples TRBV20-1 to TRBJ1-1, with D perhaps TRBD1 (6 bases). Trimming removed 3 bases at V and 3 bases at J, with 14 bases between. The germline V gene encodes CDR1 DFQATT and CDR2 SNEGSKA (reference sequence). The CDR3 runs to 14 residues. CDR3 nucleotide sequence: TGCAGTGCTAGGACCGTAAGGGGGGACACTGAAGCTTTCTCT. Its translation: CSARTVRGDTEAFS.

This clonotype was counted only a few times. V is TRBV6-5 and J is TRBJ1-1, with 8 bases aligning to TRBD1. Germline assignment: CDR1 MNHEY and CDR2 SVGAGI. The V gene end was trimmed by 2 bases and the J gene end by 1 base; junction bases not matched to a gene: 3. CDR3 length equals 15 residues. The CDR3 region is CASSYTTGGNTEAFF. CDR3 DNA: TGTGCCAGCAGTTACACCACAGGGGGGAACACTGAAGCTTTCTTT.

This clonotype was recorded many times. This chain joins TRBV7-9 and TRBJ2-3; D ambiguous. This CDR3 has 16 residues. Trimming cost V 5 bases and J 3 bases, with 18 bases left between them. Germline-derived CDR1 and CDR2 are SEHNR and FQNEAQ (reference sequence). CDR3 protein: CASSPPLPGSTDTQYF. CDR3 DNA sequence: TGTGCCAGCAGCCCCCCCCTGCCGGGCTCGACAGATACGCAGTATTTT.

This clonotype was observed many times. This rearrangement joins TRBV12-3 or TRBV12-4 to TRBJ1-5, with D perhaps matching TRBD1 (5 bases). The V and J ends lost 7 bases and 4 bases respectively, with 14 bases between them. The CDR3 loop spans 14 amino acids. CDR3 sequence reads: CASTQKGENQPQHF. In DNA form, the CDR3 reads TGTGCCAGCACCCAGAAAGGGGAAAATCAGCCCCAGCATTTT.

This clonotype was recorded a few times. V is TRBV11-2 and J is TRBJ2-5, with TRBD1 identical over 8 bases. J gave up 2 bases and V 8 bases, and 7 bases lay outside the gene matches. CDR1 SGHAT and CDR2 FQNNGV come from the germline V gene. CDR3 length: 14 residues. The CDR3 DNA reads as TGTGCCAGCGAACACAGGGGGGCTCAAGAGACCCAGTACTTC. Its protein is CASEHRGAQETQYF.

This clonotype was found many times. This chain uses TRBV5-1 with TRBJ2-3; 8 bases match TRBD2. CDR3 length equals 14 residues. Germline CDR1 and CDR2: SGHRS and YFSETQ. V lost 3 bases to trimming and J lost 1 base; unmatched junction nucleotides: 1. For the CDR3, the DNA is TGCGCCAGCAGCTCGGGAGGGGGCACAGATACGCAGTATTTT. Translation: CASSSGGGTDTQYF. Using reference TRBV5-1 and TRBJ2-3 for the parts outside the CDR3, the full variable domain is KAGVTQTPRYLIKTRGQQVTLSCSPISGHRSVSWYQQTPGQGLQFLFEYFSETQRNKGNFPGRFSGRQFSNSRSEMNVSTLELGDSALYLCASSSGGGTDTQYFGPGTRLTVL.

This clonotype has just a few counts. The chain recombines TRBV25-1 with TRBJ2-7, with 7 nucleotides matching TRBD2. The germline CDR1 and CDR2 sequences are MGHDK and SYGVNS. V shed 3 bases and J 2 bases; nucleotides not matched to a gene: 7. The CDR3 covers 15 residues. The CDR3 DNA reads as TGTGCCAGCAGTGACCGGGCTAGCGGTCCCTACGAGCAGTACTTC. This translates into CASSDRASGPYEQYF.

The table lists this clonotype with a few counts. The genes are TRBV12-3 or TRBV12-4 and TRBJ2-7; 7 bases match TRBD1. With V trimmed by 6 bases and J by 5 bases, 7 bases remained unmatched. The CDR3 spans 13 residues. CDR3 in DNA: TGTGCCAGCAGAATTGAGGGGGCCCACGAGCAGTACTTC. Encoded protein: CASRIEGAHEQYF.

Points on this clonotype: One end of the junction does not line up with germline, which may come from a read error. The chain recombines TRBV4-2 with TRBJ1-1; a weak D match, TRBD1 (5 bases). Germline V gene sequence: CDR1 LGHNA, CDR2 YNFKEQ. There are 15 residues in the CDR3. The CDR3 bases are TGTGCCAGCAACCAAGATGGGACGGCAAACACTGAAGCTTTCTTT. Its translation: CASNQDGTANTEAFF.

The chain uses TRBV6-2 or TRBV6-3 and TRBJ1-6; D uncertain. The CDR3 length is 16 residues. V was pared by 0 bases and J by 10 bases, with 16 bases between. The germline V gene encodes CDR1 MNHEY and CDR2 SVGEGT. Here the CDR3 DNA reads TGTGCCAGCAGTTACTCGCTATGGGGTCAAAGCTCACCCCTCCACTTT. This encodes CASSYSLWGQSSPLHF.

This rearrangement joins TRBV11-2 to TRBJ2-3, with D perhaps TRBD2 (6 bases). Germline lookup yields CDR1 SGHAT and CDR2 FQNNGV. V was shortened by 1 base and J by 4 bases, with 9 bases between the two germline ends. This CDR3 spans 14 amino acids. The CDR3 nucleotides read TGTGCCAGCAGCTTAGGACTAGAGGCAGATACGCAGTATTTT. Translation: CASSLGLEADTQYF.

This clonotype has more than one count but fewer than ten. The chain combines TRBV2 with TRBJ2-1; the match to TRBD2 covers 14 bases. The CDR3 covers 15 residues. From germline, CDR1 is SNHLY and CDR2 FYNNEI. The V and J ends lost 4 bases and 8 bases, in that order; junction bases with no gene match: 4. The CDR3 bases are TGTGCCAGCAGTGCGACTAGCGGGGGGGCCGATGAGCAGTTCTTC. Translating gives CASSATSGGADEQFF.

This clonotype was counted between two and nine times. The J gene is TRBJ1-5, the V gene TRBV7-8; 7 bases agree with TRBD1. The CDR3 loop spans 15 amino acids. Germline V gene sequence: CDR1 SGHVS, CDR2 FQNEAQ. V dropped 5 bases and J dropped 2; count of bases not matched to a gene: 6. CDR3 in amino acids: CASSRNRGGNQPQHF. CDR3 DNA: TGTGCCAGCAGCCGGAACAGGGGCGGCAATCAGCCCCAGCATTTT.

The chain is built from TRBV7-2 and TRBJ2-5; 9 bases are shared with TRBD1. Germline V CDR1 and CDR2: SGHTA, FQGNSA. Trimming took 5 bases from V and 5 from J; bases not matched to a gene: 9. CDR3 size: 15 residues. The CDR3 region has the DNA TGTGCCAGCAGCAGTACAGGGGGCGGTGGGGAGACCCAGTACTTC. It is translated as CASSSTGGGGETQYF.

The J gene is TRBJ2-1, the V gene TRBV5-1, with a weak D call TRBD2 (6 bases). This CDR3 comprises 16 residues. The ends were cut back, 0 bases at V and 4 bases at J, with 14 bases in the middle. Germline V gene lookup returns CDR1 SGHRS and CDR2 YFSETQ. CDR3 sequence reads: CASSLVASEKYNEQFF. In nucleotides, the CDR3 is TGCGCCAGCAGCTTGGTTGCTAGCGAGAAATACAATGAGCAGTTCTTC.

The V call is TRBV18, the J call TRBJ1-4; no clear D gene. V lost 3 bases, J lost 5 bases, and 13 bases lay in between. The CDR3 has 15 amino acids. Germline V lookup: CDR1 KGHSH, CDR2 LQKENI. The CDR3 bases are TGTGCCAGCTCACCGCGGACGGGTCGAAATGAAAAACTGTTTTTT. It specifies CASSPRTGRNEKLFF.

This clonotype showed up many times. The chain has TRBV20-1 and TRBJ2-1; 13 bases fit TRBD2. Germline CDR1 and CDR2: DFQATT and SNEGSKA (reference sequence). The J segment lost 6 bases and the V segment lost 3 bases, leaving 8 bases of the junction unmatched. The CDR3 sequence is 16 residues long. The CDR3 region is CSASQLGLAGLNEQFF. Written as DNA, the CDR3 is TGCAGTGCTAGTCAATTGGGACTAGCGGGACTCAATGAGCAGTTCTTC.

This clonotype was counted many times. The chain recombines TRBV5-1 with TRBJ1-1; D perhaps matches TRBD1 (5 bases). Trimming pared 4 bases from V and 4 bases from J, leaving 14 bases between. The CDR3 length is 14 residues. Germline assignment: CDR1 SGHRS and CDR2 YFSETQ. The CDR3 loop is CASSLRYGTTEAFF. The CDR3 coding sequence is TGCGCCAGCAGCCTCCGTTACGGGACCACTGAAGCTTTCTTT.

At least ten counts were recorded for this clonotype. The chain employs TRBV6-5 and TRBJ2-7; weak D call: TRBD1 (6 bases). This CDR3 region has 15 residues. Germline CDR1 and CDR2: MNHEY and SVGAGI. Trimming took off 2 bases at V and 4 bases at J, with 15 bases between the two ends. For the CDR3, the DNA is TGTGCCAGCAGTTACGGCCCAGGGGAAAGGTACGAGCAGTACTTC. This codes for CASSYGPGERYEQYF.

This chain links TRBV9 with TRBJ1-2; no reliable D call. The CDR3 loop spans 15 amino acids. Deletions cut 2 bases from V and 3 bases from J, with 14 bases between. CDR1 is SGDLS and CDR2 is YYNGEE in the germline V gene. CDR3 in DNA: TGTGCCAGCAGCGTGGGGAAGACCAATGACTATGGCTACACCTTC. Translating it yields CASSVGKTNDYGYTF.

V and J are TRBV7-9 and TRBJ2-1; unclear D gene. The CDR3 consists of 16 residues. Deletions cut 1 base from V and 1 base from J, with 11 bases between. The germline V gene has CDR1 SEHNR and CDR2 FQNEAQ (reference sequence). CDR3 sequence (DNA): TGTGCCAGCAGCTTAGAGTTCATAAAGTCCTACAATGAGCAGTTCTTC. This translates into CASSLEFIKSYNEQFF. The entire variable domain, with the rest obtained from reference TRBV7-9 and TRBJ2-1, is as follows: DTGVSQNPRHKITKRGQNVTFRCDPISEHNRLYWYRQTLGQGPEFLTYFQNEAQLEKSRLLSDRFSAERPKGSFSTLEIQRTEQGDSAMYLCASSLEFIKSYNEQFFGPGTRLTVL.

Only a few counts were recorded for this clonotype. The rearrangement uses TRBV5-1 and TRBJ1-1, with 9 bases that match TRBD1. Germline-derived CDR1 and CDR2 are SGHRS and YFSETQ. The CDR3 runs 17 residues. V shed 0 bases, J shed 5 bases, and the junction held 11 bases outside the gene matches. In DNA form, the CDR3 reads TGCGCCAGCAGCTTGGCCGGGACAGGGAAGAGGAGGACTGAAGCTTTCTTT. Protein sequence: CASSLAGTGKRRTEAFF.

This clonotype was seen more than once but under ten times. DNA for the CDR3: TGTGCCAGCTCACCGCAGATTAACACCGGGGAGCTGTTTTTT. Its translation is CASSPQINTGELFF. The rearrangement uses TRBV18 and TRBJ2-2; D is unclear. This CDR3 spans 14 amino acids. CDR1 is KGHSH and CDR2 is LQKENI in the germline V gene. Trimming removed 3 bases from V and 2 bases from J, with 7 bases in between.

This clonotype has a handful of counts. The chain's CDR3 is CASSLGGGTVDEQYF. CDR3 nucleotides: TGCGCCAGCAGCTTGGGCGGGGGGACTGTTGACGAGCAGTACTTC. This chain connects TRBV5-1 to TRBJ2-7; 8 bases agree with TRBD2. The CDR3 extends over 15 amino acids. CDR1 is SGHRS and CDR2 is YFSETQ in the germline V gene. V shed 0 bases and J 5 bases; nucleotides not matched to a gene: 7. Using reference TRBV5-1 and TRBJ2-7 for the parts outside the CDR3, the full variable domain is KAGVTQTPRYLIKTRGQQVTLSCSPISGHRSVSWYQQTPGQGLQFLFEYFSETQRNKGNFPGRFSGRQFSNSRSEMNVSTLELGDSALYLCASSLGGGTVDEQYFGPGTRLTVT.

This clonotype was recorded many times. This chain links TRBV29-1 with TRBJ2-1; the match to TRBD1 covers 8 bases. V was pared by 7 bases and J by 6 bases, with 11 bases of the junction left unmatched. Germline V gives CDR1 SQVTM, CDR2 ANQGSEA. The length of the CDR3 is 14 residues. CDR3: CSAGGGQGGNEQFF. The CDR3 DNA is TGCAGCGCTGGGGGCGGACAGGGAGGCAATGAGCAGTTCTTC.

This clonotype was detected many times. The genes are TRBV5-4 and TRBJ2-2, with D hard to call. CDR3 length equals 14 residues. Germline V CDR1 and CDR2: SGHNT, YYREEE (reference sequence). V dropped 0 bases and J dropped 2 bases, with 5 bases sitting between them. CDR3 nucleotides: TGTGCCAGCAGCTTGGACCTTAACACCGGGGAGCTGTTTTTT. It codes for CASSLDLNTGELFF.